Here is one T cell receptor beta chain with its context. The target antigen is unknown. PCR involved 60 Vbeta and 13 Jbeta primers. TCRdb keeps only in-frame clones here, not all; method: immunoSEQ multiplex PCR. The sample lists under 200,000 clones, less than 90% occurring once. All the people who gave samples were healthy bone marrow donors. The sample is drawn from a study of cytomegalovirus exposure and HLA in healthy donors. Background on the study: Ancestry clustering placed around four fifths of several hundred genotyped donors in the Caucasian-associated cluster. Study-level results: When analyzed later, a missense DCLRE1C variant was found to be linked to TCR beta V- and J-gene trimming.

The sample taken for sequencing was PBMCs. The sequence derives from a male donor in good health and CMV-seropositive.

CDR3 in amino acids: CASSDYGQDTGELFF. For the CDR3, the DNA is TGCGCCAGCAGTGATTATGGACAGGACACCGGGGAGCTGTTTTTT. This chain connects TRBV10-1 to TRBJ2-2; 7 bases map to TRBD1. This CDR3 is 15 amino acids long. Germline values: CDR1 WNHNN, CDR2 SYGVQD (reference sequence). J lost 3 bases, V lost 3 bases, and 4 bases had no gene match.